The sequence of this T cell receptor beta chain was determined in a study of blood T cells in healthy people across ages. Combining a sample-barcoded 5' primer with a J-beta primer mix, a second PCR ran for about 7 to 12 cycles. Via MiXCR, TCRdb re-called the 5' RACE reads, giving one row per CDR3 protein. The top ten hold approximately 3.7% of the sample, which has 750,000 to 850,000 distinct CDR3 sequences, approximately 25% seen once. V was clipped by 5 bases and J by 2 bases, with 18 bases between them. CDR1 and CDR2 (germline): SNHLY, FYNNEI. CDR3 size: 16 residues. The same data also went into a second study, on T cells of mothers and their children.

The chain combines TRBV2 with TRBJ2-5; tentative D call: TRBD2 (5 bases). The sample taken for sequencing was blood. The sequence was obtained from a boy between 5 and 17 years old in good health. The CDR3 nucleotides are TGTGCCAGCAGTCCTTCGATAGGAGGTTCTCAAGAGACCCAGTACTTC. Amino acid sequence: CASSPSIGGSQETQYF.